The 22 T cell receptor beta chains given below trace back to one sample, sequenced in a study of T cell repertoires in cytomegalovirus infection. TCRdb recomputed calls from the reads with MiXCR, one row per CDR3 protein. The sample contains roughly 200,000 distinct CDR3 sequences, around 35% of which appear only once. Their recognized antigens are unknown. Sequenced material: CD8+ T cells from cultured PBMCs, taken from culture after CMV antigen stimulation. Source of these receptors: a human donor in good health (CMV status not recorded). Some clones in this sample may be carry-over from other donors' samples.

This chain uses TRBV20-1 with TRBJ1-6; a possible D gene is TRBD1 (5 bases). The V end was cut by 0 bases, the J end by 5 bases, with 17 bases between. The CDR3 consists of 17 residues. The germline V gene has CDR1 DFQATT and CDR2 SNEGSKA (reference sequence). CDR3 sequence (DNA): TGCAGTGCTAGAGATCCCGCCAACGGGGCTGATAATTCACCCCTCCACTTT. Translation gives CSARDPANGADNSPLHF.

This chain connects TRBV5-4 to TRBJ2-2, with a weak D call TRBD1 (6 bases). The length of the CDR3 is 15 residues. The germline gives CDR1 SGHNT, CDR2 YYREEE (reference sequence). With 2 bases removed from V and 5 bases from J, the gap between germline ends came to 13 bases. The CDR3 here is CASSLRTEGTGELFF. CDR3 nucleotides: TGTGCCAGCAGCTTACGGACAGAGGGGACCGGGGAGCTGTTTTTT.

A few counts support this clonotype. This chain links TRBV7-2 with TRBJ2-1; no firm D call. Trimming stripped 5 bases from V and 10 bases from J, with 9 bases between. The CDR3 consists of 11 residues. Germline V lookup: CDR1 SGHTA, CDR2 FQGNSA. The CDR3 is CASSPLVEQFF. The CDR3 nucleotides read TGTGCCAGCAGCCCCCTGGTGGAGCAGTTCTTC.

This clonotype showed up just a few times. V is TRBV6-9 and J is TRBJ2-7; a weak D match, TRBD1 (5 bases). Trimming removed 4 bases from V and 3 bases from J, with 19 bases in between. The V gene's germline CDR1 is MNHGY and CDR2 SVAAGI. The CDR3 spans 16 residues. As DNA, the CDR3 is TGTGCCAGCAGTTCCCAGGGAACCCTCTTAATCTACGAGCAGTACTTC. It specifies CASSSQGTLLIYEQYF.

Of note for this clonotype: The CDR3 does not close with the conserved phenylalanine or tryptophan, likely indicating a read error. The V gene is TRBV7-3, the J gene TRBJ2-7; D is unclear. V gave up 5 bases and J gave up 0 bases, with 17 bases separating them. In germline, CDR1 is SGHTA, CDR2 FQGTGA. The CDR3 covers 16 residues. The CDR3 spells CASSPIPTEYSYEQYS. The CDR3 nucleotides are TGTGCCAGCAGCCCTATACCCACAGAATACTCCTACGAGCAGTACTCC.

The rearrangement uses TRBV27 and TRBJ2-1, with D possibly matching TRBD1 (6 bases). The germline CDR1 and CDR2 sequences are MNHEY and SMNVEV (reference sequence). This CDR3 has 14 residues. The ends were cut back, 0 bases at V and 7 bases at J, with 10 bases in the middle. CDR3 amino acids: CASSLSQGGNEQFF. In DNA, the CDR3 is TGTGCCAGCAGTTTATCACAGGGCGGGAATGAGCAGTTCTTC.

The rearrangement joins TRBV19 to TRBJ2-5; D uncertain. V was shortened by 5 bases and J by 4 bases, with 11 bases between the two germline ends. The CDR3 is made up of 13 amino acids. Per the germline V gene, CDR1 is LNHDA and CDR2 is SQIVND (reference sequence). CDR3 DNA sequence: TGTGCCAGTAGTGACCGACCGGGAGAGACCCAGTACTTC. Translation: CASSDRPGETQYF.

The chain recombines TRBV4-2 with TRBJ1-1, with TRBD1 identical over 7 bases. From germline, CDR1 is LGHNA and CDR2 YNFKEQ. The CDR3 extends over 17 amino acids. V trimming: 3 bases; J trimming: 0 bases; junction bases outside the gene matches: 10. CDR3: CASSHEISGGLNTEAFF. CDR3 DNA sequence: TGTGCCAGCAGCCACGAAATTTCAGGGGGGCTGAACACTGAAGCTTTCTTT.

This clonotype was detected ten times or more. This chain connects TRBV7-8 to TRBJ2-1; 11 bases map to TRBD2. Trimming at V came to 2 bases and at J to 1 base, leaving 4 bases not matched to a gene. The CDR3 totals 17 residues. Germline assignment: CDR1 SGHVS and CDR2 FQNEAQ. CDR3 bases: TGTGCCAGCAGCTTAAGTAGCGGGGGGGCGTCCTACAATGAGCAGTTCTTC. Residues: CASSLSSGGASYNEQFF.

The chain recombines TRBV7-8 with TRBJ1-1; D not resolved. Per germline, CDR1 SGHVS and CDR2 FQNEAQ. The V end lost 5 bases, the J end lost 0 bases, and 7 bases lay between the germline ends. CDR3 size: 13 residues. In nucleotides, the CDR3 is TGTGCCAGCAGCCCTCGGATGAACACTGAAGCTTTCTTT. It yields the protein CASSPRMNTEAFF.

V usage is TRBV15 and J usage is TRBJ1-1; D not certain. Germline V lookup: CDR1 LNHNV, CDR2 YYDKDF (reference sequence). The CDR3 covers 11 residues. The V gene lost 6 bases and the J gene lost 4 bases, with 6 bases spanning the gap. The CDR3 sequence: CATRSSTEAFF. The CDR3 DNA reads TGTGCCACCAGATCGAGCACTGAAGCTTTCTTT.

In this sample, this clonotype turned up a few times. The chain recombines TRBV5-1 with TRBJ2-7; a possible D gene is TRBD2 (6 bases). The CDR3 has 15 residues. The V gene lost 0 bases and the J gene lost 3 bases, with 13 bases spanning the gap. Per the germline V gene, CDR1 is SGHRS and CDR2 is YFSETQ. For the CDR3, the DNA is TGCGCCAGCAGCTTGGAATCGGGACTCCTCTACGAGCAGTACTTC. This codes for CASSLESGLLYEQYF.

This clonotype was found many times. V gene TRBV24-1 combines with J gene TRBJ2-1; TRBD2 is a possible D gene (5 bases). The V gene's germline CDR1 is KGHDR and CDR2 SFDVKD. Trimming cost V 3 bases and J 15 bases, with 23 bases left between them. There are 15 residues in the CDR3. The chain's CDR3 is CATSDPGSPNPPRFF. The CDR3 DNA is TGTGCCACCAGTGATCCGGGGTCACCCAACCCTCCGCGGTTCTTC.

The rearrangement joins TRBV5-4 to TRBJ1-1, with D possibly being TRBD1 (6 bases). Trimming removed 4 bases from V and 1 base from J, with 11 bases in between. Germline V CDR1 and CDR2: SGHNT, YYREEE (reference sequence). CDR3 length: 14 residues. CDR3 sequence: CASSGAGQNTEAFF. DNA of the CDR3: TGTGCCAGCAGCGGAGCGGGACAGAACACTGAAGCTTTCTTT.

This clonotype has a handful of counts. The chain carries TRBV28 and TRBJ2-5; D not certain. Deletions cut 2 bases from V and 2 bases from J, with 18 bases between. CDR1 MDHEN and CDR2 SYDVKM come from the germline V gene. The CDR3 consists of 17 residues. Here the CDR3 reads CASSLRGGVILQETQYF. For the CDR3, the DNA is TGTGCCAGCAGTTTAAGAGGTGGTGTGATCCTTCAAGAGACCCAGTACTTC.

The V gene is TRBV6-6, the J gene TRBJ1-1; 8 nucleotides line up with TRBD1. In germline, CDR1 is MNHNY, CDR2 SVGAGI (reference sequence). The CDR3 is 14 amino acids. V lost 0 bases to trimming and J lost 7 bases; unmatched junction nucleotides: 4. CDR3 protein: CASSYSTGGGEAFF. In nucleotides, the CDR3 is TGTGCCAGCAGTTACTCCACAGGGGGGGGTGAAGCTTTCTTT.

This clonotype has only a few counts. In DNA form, the CDR3 reads TGTGCCAGCAGCTTAGGGCCCTCGGGGGGGCGAAGAGACACTGAAGCTTTCTTT. It yields the protein CASSLGPSGGRRDTEAFF. The V gene is TRBV7-2, the J gene TRBJ1-1; tentative D call: TRBD1 (6 bases). CDR3 length: 18 amino acids. V lost 1 base and J lost 3, with 21 bases in between. From germline, CDR1 is SGHTA and CDR2 FQGNSA.

V is TRBV2 and J is TRBJ1-1; D unresolved. This CDR3 region has 10 residues. V lost 9 bases, J lost 6 bases, and 8 bases lay in between. The germline CDR1 and CDR2 sequences are SNHLY and FYNNEI. CDR3 sequence: CASQGPEAFF. DNA of the CDR3: TGTGCCAGTCAAGGACCTGAAGCTTTCTTT.

The chain has TRBV20-1 and TRBJ2-5; 7 nucleotides align to TRBD2. The CDR3 length is 16 residues. Trimming took 6 bases from V and 1 from J; bases not matched to a gene: 14. Germline CDR1 reads DFQATT; CDR2 reads SNEGSKA (reference sequence). The CDR3, as DNA: TGCAGTGCCCACGACCCCGGACTAGAACGCCAAGAGACCCAGTACTTC. This translates into CSAHDPGLERQETQYF.

This chain connects TRBV9 to TRBJ2-5, with 12 bases fitting TRBD2. With 7 bases clipped from V and 5 bases from J, the junction kept 9 bases outside the gene matches. There are 15 residues in the CDR3. The germline V gene has CDR1 SGDLS and CDR2 YYNGEE. The CDR3 DNA sequence: TGTGCCAGCGCCGGACTAGCGGGGAGCGGTGAGACCCAGTACTTC. Translation: CASAGLAGSGETQYF.

The J gene is TRBJ2-2, the V gene TRBV6-4, with D unclear. CDR3 size: 12 residues. Trimming took off 7 bases at V and 6 bases at J, with 9 bases between the two ends. Germline V CDR1 and CDR2: MRHNA, SNTAGT. CDR3 in DNA: TGTGCCAGCATGTCCAGATCCGGGGAGCTGTTTTTT. It yields the protein CASMSRSGELFF.

This chain links TRBV27 with TRBJ2-3; 12 bases are shared with TRBD2. The CDR3 spans 16 residues. CDR1 and CDR2 from the germline V gene are MNHEY and SMNVEV (reference sequence). Trimming cost V 4 bases and J 1 base; bases outside gene matches: 3. DNA for the CDR3: TGTGCCAGCAGTTCCTGGACTAGCGGGGGCACAGATACGCAGTATTTT. It codes for CASSSWTSGGTDTQYF.